What follows are 18 T cell receptor beta chains derived from one specimen sequenced in a study of blood T cell repertoires in COVID-19. TCRdb keeps only in-frame clones here, not all; method: immunoSEQ multiplex PCR. The profile shows fewer than 150,000 clones, 84% of them singletons. The sample comprised peripheral blood. The receptor set was obtained from a woman aged 80 or older in a cohort sampled during active or convalescent COVID-19.

The chain employs TRBV27 and TRBJ2-3; possibly TRBD2 for D (5 bases). CDR1 MNHEY and CDR2 SMNVEV come from the germline V gene (reference sequence). V shed 5 bases and J shed 3 bases, with 15 bases lying between them. The CDR3 consists of 15 residues. The CDR3, as DNA: TGTGCCAGCAGTCCCTTAATGACTATGACAGATACGCAGTATTTT. It encodes CASSPLMTMTDTQYF.

V usage is TRBV7-3 and J usage is TRBJ2-1, with D possibly matching TRBD2 (7 bases). This CDR3 is 12 amino acids long. CDR1 SGHTA and CDR2 FQGTGA come from the germline V gene. V dropped 5 bases and J dropped 15 bases, with 17 bases sitting between them. The CDR3 here is CASSQGGANRFF. The CDR3 DNA reads as TGTGCCAGCAGCCAAGGGGGGGCCAATCGGTTCTTC.

In its sample, this clone was seen a few times. The chain has TRBV9 and TRBJ2-3; TRBD2 agrees at 7 bases. CDR1 and CDR2 from the germline V gene are SGDLS and YYNGEE. This CDR3 is built from 17 residues. V shed 0 bases, J shed 3 bases, and the junction held 10 bases outside the gene matches. The CDR3 protein is CASSVGLRSGVTDTQYF. The CDR3 nucleotides are TGTGCCAGCAGCGTAGGACTACGGAGCGGGGTTACAGATACGCAGTATTTT.

The chain has TRBV12-3 or TRBV12-4 and TRBJ2-7; D is unclear. This CDR3 is built from 12 residues. Trimming pared 0 bases from V and 13 bases from J, leaving 13 bases between. The CDR3 sequence is CASSLALGSFYF. DNA of the CDR3: TGTGCCAGCAGTTTAGCGCTTGGCAGTTTTTACTTC.

The rearrangement joins TRBV19 to TRBJ2-2; 7 bases agree with TRBD1. V was pared by 4 bases and J by 4 bases, with 12 bases of the junction left unmatched. CDR1 is LNHDA, CDR2 SQIVND, per germline (reference sequence). The CDR3 sequence is 17 residues long. The CDR3 nucleotides read TGTGCCAGTAGTAACACAGGGGCCCCAACGAGCACCGGGGAGCTGTTTTTT. Residues: CASSNTGAPTSTGELFF.

This chain uses TRBV11-1 with TRBJ2-3; no firm D call. Germline V CDR1 and CDR2: SGHAT, FQDESV (reference sequence). V gave up 3 bases and J gave up 0 bases, with 13 bases separating them. The CDR3 totals 16 residues. Here the CDR3 reads CASSFVGSASTDTQYF. DNA for the CDR3: TGTGCCAGCAGCTTCGTCGGGTCCGCTAGCACAGATACGCAGTATTTT.

The chain links TRBV5-1 to TRBJ1-1, with D hard to call. V was trimmed by 0 bases and J by 2 bases, leaving 8 bases between them. CDR1 and CDR2 from the germline V gene are SGHRS and YFSETQ. The CDR3 sequence is 14 residues long. The CDR3 nucleotides read TGCGCCAGCAGCTTGGGGGAGACAAACACTGAAGCTTTCTTT. This sequence encodes CASSLGETNTEAFF.

The J gene is TRBJ2-6, the V gene TRBV6-6, with D hard to call. CDR3 length: 15 residues. The V end was cut by 5 bases, the J end by 1 base, with 9 bases between. CDR1 and CDR2 (germline): MNHNY, SVGAGI (reference sequence). As DNA, the CDR3 is TGTGCCAGCAGTACTGATAAATCTGGGGCCAACGTCCTGACTTTC. Protein product: CASSTDKSGANVLTF.

The gene calls are TRBV7-3 and TRBJ1-1, with D possibly matching TRBD1 (6 bases). V was cut by 5 bases and J by 1 base, with 8 bases left in between. Germline values: CDR1 SGHTA, CDR2 FQGTGA. The length of the CDR3 is 13 residues. Here the CDR3 reads CASSVQGNTEAFF. Written as DNA, the CDR3 is TGTGCCAGCAGCGTACAGGGGAACACTGAAGCTTTCTTT. Full variable domain (rest looked up from reference TRBV7-3 and TRBJ1-1): GAGVSQTPSNKVTEKGKYVELRCDPISGHTALYWYRQSLGQGPEFLIYFQGTGAADDSGLPNDRFFAVRPEGSVSTLKIQRTERGDSAVYLCASSVQGNTEAFFGQGTRLTVV.

The V and J genes are TRBV6-5 and TRBJ2-7; D is possibly TRBD2 (7 bases). The V end lost 4 bases, the J end lost 4 bases, and 14 bases lay between the germline ends. CDR3 length: 14 residues. From germline, CDR1 is MNHEY and CDR2 SVGAGI. The CDR3 region is CASSSRGGGYEQYF. The CDR3 bases are TGTGCCAGCAGTTCCCGGGGAGGGGGATACGAGCAGTACTTC.

The chain carries TRBV6-1 and TRBJ1-3; TRBD1 agrees at 8 bases. The ends lost 2 bases at V and 6 bases at J; junction bases unmatched: 3. This CDR3 region has 14 residues. Germline V lookup: CDR1 MNHNS, CDR2 SASEGT. CDR3 nucleotides: TGTGCCAGCAGTGAATGGACAGGGTTAAACACCATATATTTT. Amino acids: CASSEWTGLNTIYF.

This sequence joins TRBV11-2 and TRBJ2-1; tentatively, D is TRBD1 (5 bases). The germline gives CDR1 SGHAT, CDR2 FQNNGV. V lost 7 bases, J lost 6 bases, and 19 bases lay in between. This CDR3 region has 15 residues. The DNA for the CDR3 is TGTGCCAGCACCCCGAAGGGGTTAGTCTTCAATGAGCAGTTCTTC. The encoded protein is CASTPKGLVFNEQFF.

The V and J genes are TRBV10-3 and TRBJ1-2; D is perhaps TRBD1 (6 bases). Germline V gene lookup returns CDR1 ENHRY and CDR2 SYGVKD. V was trimmed by 1 base and J by 8 bases, leaving 11 bases between them. The CDR3 runs 13 residues. The CDR3 here is CAISEWGLEGYTF. CDR3 sequence (DNA): TGTGCCATCAGTGAGTGGGGGCTTGAGGGCTACACCTTC.

This clone appeared a single time. This chain connects TRBV28 to TRBJ1-2; D is possibly TRBD1 (5 bases). V was pared by 7 bases and J by 6 bases, with 15 bases between. The CDR3 has 13 residues. Germline values: CDR1 MDHEN, CDR2 SYDVKM. CDR3 region: CASTGRAPDGYTF. The CDR3 nucleotides read TGTGCCAGCACGGGCAGGGCGCCCGATGGCTACACCTTC.

V is TRBV19 and J is TRBJ2-2; 9 bases align to TRBD1. The germline V gene encodes CDR1 LNHDA and CDR2 SQIVND (reference sequence). V shed 4 bases and J 6 bases; nucleotides not matched to a gene: 9. This CDR3 contains 16 residues. CDR3: CASSTRDRAFAGELFF. In nucleotides, the CDR3 is TGTGCCAGTAGTACGAGGGACAGGGCCTTCGCCGGGGAGCTGTTTTTT.

The chain recombines TRBV4-1 with TRBJ1-5; 7 nucleotides line up with TRBD1. The trim removed 0 bases at V and 5 bases at J, leaving 4 bases unmatched. The CDR3 sequence is 15 residues long. Germline V CDR1 and CDR2: MGHRA, YSYEKL. The chain's CDR3 is CASSQEGTAHQPQHF. The CDR3 DNA reads as TGCGCCAGCAGCCAAGAAGGGACAGCACATCAGCCCCAGCATTTT.

This chain joins TRBV15 and TRBJ1-2; D perhaps matches TRBD1 (5 bases). Germline-derived CDR1 and CDR2 are LNHNV and YYDKDF (reference sequence). CDR3 length equals 13 residues. The ends were cut back, 2 bases at V and 8 bases at J, with 12 bases in the middle. CDR3 nucleotides: TGTGCCACCAGCAGATCCCCCCAGGGCGGCTACACCTTC. Protein sequence: CATSRSPQGGYTF.

The V gene is TRBV10-3, the J gene TRBJ2-2, with D perhaps matching TRBD2 (6 bases). The length of the CDR3 is 14 residues. Germline values: CDR1 ENHRY, CDR2 SYGVKD. V lost 10 bases to trimming and J lost 0 bases, with 12 bases between them. For the CDR3, the DNA is TGTGCCACCAAACTAGCAACGAACACCGGGGAGCTGTTTTTT. Translation gives CATKLATNTGELFF.